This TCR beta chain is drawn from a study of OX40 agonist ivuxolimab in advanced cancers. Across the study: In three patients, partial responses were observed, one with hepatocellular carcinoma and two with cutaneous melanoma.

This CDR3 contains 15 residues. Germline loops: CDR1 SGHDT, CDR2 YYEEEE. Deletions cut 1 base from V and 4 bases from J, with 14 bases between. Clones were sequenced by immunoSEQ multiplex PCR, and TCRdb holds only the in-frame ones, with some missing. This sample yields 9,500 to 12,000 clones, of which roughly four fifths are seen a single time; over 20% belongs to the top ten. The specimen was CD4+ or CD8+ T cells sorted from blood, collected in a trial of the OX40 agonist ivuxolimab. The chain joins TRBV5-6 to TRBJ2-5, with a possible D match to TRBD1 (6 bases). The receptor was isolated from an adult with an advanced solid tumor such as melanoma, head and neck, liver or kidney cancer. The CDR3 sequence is CASSLILRQVETQYF. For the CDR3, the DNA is TGTGCCAGCAGCTTGATACTCCGACAGGTAGAGACCCAGTACTTC.